The sequence of this T cell receptor (beta chain) was determined in a study of CD8+CD57+ T cells in acquired aplastic anemia. This clonotype has a single count. Germline assignment: CDR1 SGHVS and CDR2 FQNEAQ. The CDR3 extends over 15 amino acids. V shed 5 bases, J shed 5 bases, and the junction held 8 bases outside the gene matches. It was patients with CD8+CD57+ cell expansion by flow cytometry who were chosen for sequencing. Every patient presented with severe acquired aplastic anemia. Genomic DNA acted as the template from which TCR beta VDJ combination and CDR3 sequence profiling were carried out. In TCRdb, the reads were re-called with MiXCR into one record per CDR3 protein. The repertoire holds 150,000 to 200,000 distinct CDR3 sequences, with 45% to 55% as singletons.

This sequence was found in a human donor with aplastic anemia. Sequenced material: sorted CD4+, CD8+, or CD8+CD57+ T cells (not recorded which) from PBMCs. J is TRBJ2-7 and V is TRBV7-8; 11 bases are a match to TRBD2. The CDR3 coding sequence is TGTGCCAGCAGCAAAACTAGCGGGAGTGCGGACGAGCAGTACTTC. It codes for CASSKTSGSADEQYF.